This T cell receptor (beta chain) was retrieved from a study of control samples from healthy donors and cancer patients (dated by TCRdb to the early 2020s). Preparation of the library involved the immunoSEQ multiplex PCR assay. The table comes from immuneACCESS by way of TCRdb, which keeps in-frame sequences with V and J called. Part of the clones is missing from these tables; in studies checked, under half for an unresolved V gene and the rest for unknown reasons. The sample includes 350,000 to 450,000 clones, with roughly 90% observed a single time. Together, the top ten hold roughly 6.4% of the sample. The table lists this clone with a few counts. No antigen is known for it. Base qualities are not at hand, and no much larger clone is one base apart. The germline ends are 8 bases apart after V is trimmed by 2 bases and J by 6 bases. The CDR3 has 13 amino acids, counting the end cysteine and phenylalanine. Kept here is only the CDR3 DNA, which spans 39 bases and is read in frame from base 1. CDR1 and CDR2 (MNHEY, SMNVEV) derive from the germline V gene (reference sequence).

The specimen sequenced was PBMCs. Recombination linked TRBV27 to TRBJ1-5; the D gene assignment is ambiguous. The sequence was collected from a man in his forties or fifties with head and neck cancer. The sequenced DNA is TGTGCCAGCAGTTTAGGTTTAGGTCAGCCCCAGCATTTT. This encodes CASSLGLGQPQHF.